The clone carrying this T cell receptor (beta chain) was seen repeatedly, ten times or more. Its specificity is unknown. This sample's time point: healthy volunteer bleed at 6 weeks. The authors extracted total RNA from unfractionated whole blood. The data stem from a study of human T cells and chemical hapten exposure. At the level of the study: Across samples, TCR yields varied, mostly owing to small differences in pooled library volumes. Overall study findings and caveats: No change in TCRs above 1 in 1000 frequency was produced by DPC sensitization.

Attachment of unique molecular identifiers to individual cDNA molecules was performed in the library. Original methodology: Counts of TCRs in each sample centred on a median of approximately 96,000 and extended from about 20,000 to 690,000. TCRdb recomputed calls from the RACE reads with MiXCR, one row per CDR3 protein. For this entry, the V and J calls and clone size follow TCRdb and not the study's own pipeline. Of more than 75,000 distinct CDR3 sequences in the sample, roughly 8.6% are singletons; the top ten hold under 2%. Germline V gene lookup returns CDR1 SGDLS and CDR2 YYNGEE. This CDR3 has 14 residues. V was pared by 0 bases and J by 5 bases, with 10 bases between.

The source of this sequence is a male donor in good health. Some clones in this sample may be carry-over from other donors' samples. The specimen sequenced was whole blood. The V and J genes are TRBV9 and TRBJ2-3, with D perhaps matching TRBD1 or TRBD2 (6 bases each). The CDR3 sequence: CASSVEQGGDTQYF. In nucleotides, the CDR3 is TGTGCCAGCAGCGTAGAACAGGGAGGAGATACGCAGTATTTT.